The T cell receptor beta chain described here comes from a study of long-term antiretroviral therapy in people with HIV. Study-wide results and limits: From about 2003 to 2018, blood was obtained, possibly while participants received older ART regimens.

To note about this clone: Antigen unknown.

Every donor had one or more pre-ART and two or more post-ART PBMC samples. The run of the v3.0 immunoSEQ assay was at survey level. Sequencing aimed at roughly 40,000-55,000 T-cell genomes per sample. Repertoires were generated with immunoSEQ multiplex PCR, while TCRdb's copy carries only in-frame clones and drops some. Among roughly 40,000 clones listed, around 85% were seen once. The V and J ends lost 0 bases and 0 bases respectively, with 5 bases between them. Germline V lookup: CDR1 MNHEY, CDR2 SVGAGI. The CDR3 loop spans 14 amino acids. The sequenced sample was unsorted PBMCs, obtained 3.1 years after starting antiretroviral therapy. The V call is TRBV6-5, the J call TRBJ1-1; no reliable D call. This clonotype was obtained from a woman between 50 and 59 years old with HIV. In nucleotides, the CDR3 is TGTGCCAGCAGTTACTCAGTTATGAACACTGAAGCTTTCTTT. This translates into CASSYSVMNTEAFF.